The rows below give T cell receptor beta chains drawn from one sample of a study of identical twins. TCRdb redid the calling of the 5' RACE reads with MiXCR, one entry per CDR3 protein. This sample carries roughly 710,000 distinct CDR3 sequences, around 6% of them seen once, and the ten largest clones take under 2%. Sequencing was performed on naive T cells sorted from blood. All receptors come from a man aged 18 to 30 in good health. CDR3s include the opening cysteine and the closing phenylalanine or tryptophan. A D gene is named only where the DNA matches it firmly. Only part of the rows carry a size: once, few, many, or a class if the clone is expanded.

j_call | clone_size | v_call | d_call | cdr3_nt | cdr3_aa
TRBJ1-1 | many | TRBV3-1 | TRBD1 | TGTGCCAGCAGCTACGGGACAGGGCAATCTGAAGCTTTCTTT | CASSYGTGQSEAFF
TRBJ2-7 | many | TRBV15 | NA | TGTGCCACCAGCAGAGTCAGCTTCTACGAGCAGTACTTC | CATSRVSFYEQYF
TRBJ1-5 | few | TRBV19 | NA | TGTGCCAGTAGGCACAGGGTCAATAGCAATCAGCCCCAGCATTTT | CASRHRVNSNQPQHF
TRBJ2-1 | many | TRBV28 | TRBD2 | TGTGCCAGCAGTCTGGGACTAGCGGGTAACAATGAGCAGTTCTTC | CASSLGLAGNNEQFF
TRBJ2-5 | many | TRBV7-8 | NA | TGTGCCAGCAGCTACCCGGATTCGGATCGAGAGACCCAGTACTTC | CASSYPDSDRETQYF
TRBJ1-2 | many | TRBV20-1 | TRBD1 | TGCAGTGCTAGAGGACTAGGACAGGGAGGGCCTGGCTACACCTTC | CSARGLGQGGPGYTF
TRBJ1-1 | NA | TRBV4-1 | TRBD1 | TGCGCCAGCAGCCATCAGGGGGGCACTGAAGCTTTCTTT | CASSHQGGTEAFF
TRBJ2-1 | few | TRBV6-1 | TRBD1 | TGTGCCAGCACTCAAAAGGGACAGGGGGCCGATGAGCAGTTCTTC | CASTQKGQGADEQFF
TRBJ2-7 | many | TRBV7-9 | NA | TGTGCCAGCAGCATACGGGCCTCGGCGGAGCAGTACTTC | CASSIRASAEQYF
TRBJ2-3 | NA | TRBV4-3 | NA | TGCGCCAGCAGCCAAGCCGGGGGCGCAGATACGCAGTATTTT | CASSQAGGADTQYF
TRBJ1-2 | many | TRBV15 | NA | TGTGCCACCAGCTTCAGCCCCAGTTATGGCTACACCTTC | CATSFSPSYGYTF
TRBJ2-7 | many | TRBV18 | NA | TGTGCCAGCTCACCGGCAGGGATTTCCTACGAGCAGTACTTC | CASSPAGISYEQYF
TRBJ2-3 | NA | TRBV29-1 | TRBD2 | TGCAGCGTTACCGGGACTAGCGGGAGGGCCTTCACAGATACGCAGTATTTT | CSVTGTSGRAFTDTQYF
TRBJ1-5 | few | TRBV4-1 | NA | TGCGCCAGCAGCCAAGCTCTACGGAATAATCAGCCCCAGCATTTT | CASSQALRNNQPQHF
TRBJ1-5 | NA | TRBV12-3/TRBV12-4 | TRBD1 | TGTGCCAGCAGCCTCGGACAGGGCCTAAGCAATCAGCCCCAGCATTTT | CASSLGQGLSNQPQHF
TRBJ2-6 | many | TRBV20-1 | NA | TGCAGTGCTAGCCTGTCGAACTCTGGGGCCAACGTCCTGACTTTC | CSASLSNSGANVLTF
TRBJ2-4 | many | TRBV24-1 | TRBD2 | TGTGCCACCAGTTTTTCGGGAGGCATTCAGTACTTC | CATSFSGGIQYF
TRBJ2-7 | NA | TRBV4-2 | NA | TGTGCCAGCAGCCAAGGGGGAGGTGGCAACGAGCAGTACTTC | CASSQGGGGNEQYF
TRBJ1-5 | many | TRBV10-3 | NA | TGTGCCATCAGTGAGACGGGACGGGGCAATCAGCCCCAGCATTTT | CAISETGRGNQPQHF
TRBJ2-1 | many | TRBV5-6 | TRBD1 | TGTGCCAGCAGCTTGACTTTAACAGGGGAGAAAACAAGTGAGCAGTTCTTC | CASSLTLTGEKTSEQFF
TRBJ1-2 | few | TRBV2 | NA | TGTGCCAGCAGTGCGGCGCTGGCTAGGGGCTACACCTTC | CASSAALARGYTF
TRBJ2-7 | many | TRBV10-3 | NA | TGTGCCATCAGTGAGACGGCAGCACCCTACGAGCAGTACTTC | CAISETAAPYEQYF
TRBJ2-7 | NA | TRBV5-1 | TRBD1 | TGCGCCAGCAGCTCGGGCCCCGGGACAGCCTACGAGCAGTACTTC | CASSSGPGTAYEQYF
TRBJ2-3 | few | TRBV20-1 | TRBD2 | TGCAGTGCTAGGGCGGGAGGGGCCACAGATACGCAGTATTTT | CSARAGGATDTQYF
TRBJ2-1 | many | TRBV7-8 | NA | TGTGCCAGCAGCTTACAGTGGAATAGGTACAATGAGCAGTTCTTC | CASSLQWNRYNEQFF
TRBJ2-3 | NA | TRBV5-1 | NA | TGCGCCAGCAGCTTGGCCCGTTGGGAGAGAGGAGCAGATACGCAGTATTTT | CASSLARWERGADTQYF
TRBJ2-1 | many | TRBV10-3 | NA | TGTGCCATCAGTAAGGGGGATAGCCGGCAGTTCTTC | CAISKGDSRQFF
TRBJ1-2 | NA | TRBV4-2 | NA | TGTGCCAGCAGCCAAGATGAGGGGGGCTACACCTTC | CASSQDEGGYTF
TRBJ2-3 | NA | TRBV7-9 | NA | TGTGCCAGCAGCTCCTTTCCCACTAGCCGGAGAGGGAATACGCAGTATTTT | CASSSFPTSRRGNTQYF
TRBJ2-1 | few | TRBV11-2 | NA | TGTGCCAGCAGCTTTATATTTGCCGCCCCGAGCTCCTACAATGAGCAGTTCTTC | CASSFIFAAPSSYNEQFF
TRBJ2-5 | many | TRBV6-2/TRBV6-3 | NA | TGTGCCAGCAGCCAGAGGGGGACCCAGTACTTC | CASSQRGTQYF
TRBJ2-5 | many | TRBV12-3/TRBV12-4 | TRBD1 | TGTGCCAGCAGCATAGGGGGCCAAGGAGAGACCCAGTACTTC | CASSIGGQGETQYF
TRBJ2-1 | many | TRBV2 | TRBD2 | TGTGCCAGCAGCGCCGGGACTAGCGGGGTTAGTGATGAGCAGTTCTTC | CASSAGTSGVSDEQFF
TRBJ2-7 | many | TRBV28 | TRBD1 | TGTGCCAGCAGTCCAACGGGACAGGGACTCTCCTACGAGCAGTACTTC | CASSPTGQGLSYEQYF
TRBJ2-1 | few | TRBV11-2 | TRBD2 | TGTGCCAGCAGCTTAGACGGCGGGAGTTTCCGTGGGGGTGAGCAGTTCTTC | CASSLDGGSFRGGEQFF
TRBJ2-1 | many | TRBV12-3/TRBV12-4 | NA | TGTGCCAGCAGTTTTAGCCAGCCCGACGAGTTCTTC | CASSFSQPDEFF
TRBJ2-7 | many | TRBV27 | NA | TGTGCCAGCAGTCTACTCGGGACGGGCTCCTACGAGCAGTACTTC | CASSLLGTGSYEQYF
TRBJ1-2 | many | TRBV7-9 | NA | TGTGCCAGCAGCTTACCACTTTATAACTATGGCTACACCTTC | CASSLPLYNYGYTF
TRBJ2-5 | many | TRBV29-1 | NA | TGCAGCGGAGGGGATTTGGGAGAGACCCAGTACTTC | CSGGDLGETQYF
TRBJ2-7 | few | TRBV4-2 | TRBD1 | TGTGCCAGCAGCCAGCAACGCACCGGGACAGTCAACGAGCAGTACTTC | CASSQQRTGTVNEQYF
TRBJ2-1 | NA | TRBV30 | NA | TGTGCCTGGAGTGGGACGGACCCTTCTGAGCAGTTCTTC | CAWSGTDPSEQFF
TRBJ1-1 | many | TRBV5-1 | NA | TGCGCCAGCAGCAATACCAACACTGAAGCTTTCTTT | CASSNTNTEAFF
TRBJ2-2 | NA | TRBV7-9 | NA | TGTGCCAGCAGCTTAATGGGCGGAACGAACACCGGGGAGCTGTTTTTT | CASSLMGGTNTGELFF
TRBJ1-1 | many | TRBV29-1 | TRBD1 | TGCAGCGTGGAGGACCGGACAGGGCAGGATGAAGCTTTCTTT | CSVEDRTGQDEAFF